Presented here are 17 T cell receptor beta chains from one specimen sequenced in a study of regulatory T cells in long-lasting Graves disease (dated by TCRdb to about 2021). The sample's time point label, in plain terms: newly diagnosed GD, antithyroid drugs for less than 3 months. RNA was extracted from PBMCs in TRIzol for both TCR sequencing and RNA sequencing. Library preparation was by multiplex PCR. The reads were generated on an Illumina HiSeq 4000. TCR beta libraries were built with iRepertoire HTBI primers and Arm-PCR amplification of CDR3 regions. The public reads were run again by TCRdb, first through fastp at Q25 and then through MiXCR, and only productive beta chains were kept. A single entry per CDR3 protein holds the most common genes and DNA from its merged rows. For this sample the table gives 400,000 to 500,000 distinct CDR3 sequences, of which over 15% were detected only once. The top ten hold about a quarter of the sample.

This sample also appeared in a second study, on T cells in Graves' hyperthyroidism and ophthalmopathy.

Sequences were derived from peripheral blood mononuclear cells (PBMCs), sampled at new diagnosis, from a patient treated with antithyroid drugs. The receptors come from a woman aged 18-29 years with Graves disease. Donor details come from another sample of the same person, matched by shared clones.

This clonotype occurred a few times. The chain uses TRBV5-1 and TRBJ1-4; TRBD1 agrees at 8 bases. Unmatched junction bases numbered 6, after V lost 2 bases and J lost 6 bases. CDR3 length: 15 residues. Germline V gene sequence: CDR1 SGHRS, CDR2 YFSETQ. CDR3 bases: TGCGCCAGCAGCTTCAGGGGGCGGACAGATGAAAAACTGTTTTTT. It specifies CASSFRGRTDEKLFF. Full variable domain (outside the CDR3, taken from reference TRBV5-1 and TRBJ1-4): KAGVTQTPRYLIKTRGQQVTLSCSPISGHRSVSWYQQTPGQGLQFLFEYFSETQRNKGNFPGRFSGRQFSNSRSEMNVSTLELGDSALYLCASSFRGRTDEKLFFGSGTQLSVL.

This sequence joins TRBV4-1 and TRBJ2-5; no firm D call. Germline CDR1 and CDR2: MGHRA and YSYEKL. The CDR3 has 14 amino acids. Trimming shortened V by 0 bases and J by 5 bases, and 10 bases separated the two germline ends. DNA of the CDR3: TGCGCCAGCAGCCAAGATAGGCATCGGGAGACCCAGTACTTC. It encodes CASSQDRHRETQYF.

This clonotype was counted ten times or more. The V gene is TRBV28, the J gene TRBJ1-5; D is unresolved. Germline V gene data show CDR1 as MDHEN and CDR2 as SYDVKM. The V end was cut by 6 bases, the J end by 0 bases, with 15 bases between. This CDR3 is 16 amino acids long. Here the CDR3 DNA reads TGTGCCAGCAGGCCTCCCCCAGTGAATAGCAATCAGCCCCAGCATTTT. Protein sequence: CASRPPPVNSNQPQHF.

This clonotype was counted many times. The chain couples TRBV20-1 to TRBJ2-5; 9 positions agree with TRBD2. Trimming took 0 bases from V and 4 from J; bases not matched to a gene: 3. The CDR3 contains 14 residues. Germline V gene lookup returns CDR1 DFQATT and CDR2 SNEGSKA (reference sequence). The CDR3 DNA follows: TGCAGTGCTAGAGATAGCGGGAGTGGAGAGACCCAGTACTTC. This encodes CSARDSGSGETQYF.

V and J are TRBV29-1 and TRBJ2-7, with a tentative D call TRBD2 (5 bases). The germline V gene encodes CDR1 SQVTM and CDR2 ANQGSEA. This CDR3 spans 14 amino acids. V lost 4 bases and J lost 9, with 22 bases in between. This CDR3 is CSVGSFEGIGVQYF. In DNA form, the CDR3 reads TGCAGCGTTGGTTCCTTTGAGGGAATTGGCGTGCAGTACTTC.

In its sample, this clonotype was seen many times. The chain uses TRBV2 and TRBJ1-4; no firm D call. CDR1 is SNHLY, CDR2 FYNNEI, per germline. The CDR3 runs to 14 residues. The V end was cut by 7 bases, the J end by 0 bases, with 9 bases between. Here the CDR3 reads CASMAVATNEKLFF. The CDR3 bases are TGTGCCAGCATGGCAGTTGCAACTAATGAAAAACTGTTTTTT.

The chain has TRBV9 and TRBJ1-1, with TRBD1 identical over 10 bases. This CDR3 is 15 amino acids long. Germline CDR1 is SGDLS and CDR2 is YYNGEE. Losses at the gene ends were 0 bases for V and 2 bases for J; bases not matched to a gene: 1. DNA for the CDR3: TGTGCCAGCAGCGTAGGGACAGGGGGAAACACTGAAGCTTTCTTT. Translated, it gives CASSVGTGGNTEAFF.

This clonotype was detected many times. J is TRBJ2-1 and V is TRBV29-1, with 15 bases matching TRBD2. CDR3 length: 17 amino acids. CDR1 is SQVTM and CDR2 is ANQGSEA in the germline V gene. J gave up 10 bases and V 4 bases, and 14 bases lay outside the gene matches. The CDR3 DNA reads TGCAGCGTTGTTCGGACTAGCGGGAGGGCAGGGCCACGGGAGCAGTTCTTC. This encodes CSVVRTSGRAGPREQFF.

The chain employs TRBV14 and TRBJ1-1; D may be TRBD1 (5 bases). This CDR3 comprises 15 residues. CDR1 SGHDN and CDR2 FVKESK come from the germline V gene. V gave up 4 bases and J gave up 0 bases, with 12 bases separating them. In nucleotides, the CDR3 is TGTGCCAGCAGCCCCGCCGGAGGGGTGAACACTGAAGCTTTCTTT. Translating gives CASSPAGGVNTEAFF.

This clonotype was counted at least ten times. The chain couples TRBV7-9 to TRBJ2-3; no firm D call. This CDR3 contains 12 residues. In germline, CDR1 is SEHNR, CDR2 FQNEAQ (reference sequence). V lost 0 bases to trimming and J lost 6 bases, with 4 bases between them. For the CDR3, the DNA is TGTGCCAGCAGCTTAGCCGTGGATACGCAGTATTTT. Residues: CASSLAVDTQYF. The entire variable domain, with the rest obtained from reference TRBV7-9 and TRBJ2-3, is as follows: DTGVSQNPRHKITKRGQNVTFRCDPISEHNRLYWYRQTLGQGPEFLTYFQNEAQLEKSRLLSDRFSAERPKGSFSTLEIQRTEQGDSAMYLCASSLAVDTQYFGPGTRLTVL.

This clonotype appeared many times. The chain joins TRBV6-1 to TRBJ2-5, with 11 bases that match TRBD2. The CDR3 extends over 16 amino acids. Germline CDR1 and CDR2: MNHNS and SASEGT. With 7 bases clipped from V and 2 bases from J, the junction kept 9 bases outside the gene matches. In DNA form, the CDR3 reads TGTGCCAGCACCCGGGCGTCTAGCGGGAGGCAAGAGACCCAGTACTTC. Protein product: CASTRASSGRQETQYF.

This clonotype was observed many times. The chain employs TRBV24-1 and TRBJ2-1; 9 nucleotides match TRBD1. This CDR3 region has 13 residues. The ends lost 6 bases at V and 13 bases at J; junction bases unmatched: 9. Per the germline V gene, CDR1 is KGHDR and CDR2 is SFDVKD. The CDR3 here is CATSQNPGQGQFF. In nucleotides, the CDR3 is TGTGCCACCAGTCAAAATCCGGGACAGGGCCAGTTCTTC.

This clonotype was detected many times. The chain combines TRBV3-1 with TRBJ2-3; no reliable D call. Germline CDR1 is LGHDT and CDR2 is YNNKEL (reference sequence). The CDR3 has 13 residues. Deletions cut 3 bases from V and 4 bases from J, with 8 bases between. This CDR3 is CASSHLIPDTQYF. The CDR3 DNA is TGTGCCAGCAGCCACCTCATCCCAGATACGCAGTATTTT.

This clonotype was recorded at least ten times. This chain joins TRBV9 and TRBJ1-4, with a weak D call TRBD1 (5 bases). The V gene's germline CDR1 is SGDLS and CDR2 YYNGEE. There are 17 residues in the CDR3. Trimming stripped 0 bases from V and 3 bases from J, with 15 bases between. The CDR3 DNA reads as TGTGCCAGCAGCGTAGGGAGGCAGGGCGGCGCTAATGAAAAACTGTTTTTT. It translates to CASSVGRQGGANEKLFF.

The chain employs TRBV19 and TRBJ2-2; 8 bases align to TRBD1. V was pared by 10 bases and J by 5 bases, with 18 bases of the junction left unmatched. Germline V gives CDR1 LNHDA, CDR2 SQIVND (reference sequence). The CDR3 consists of 17 residues. The CDR3 DNA reads TGTGCCACCGCGGAGCCGCAGGGGGCTTCGGTTACCGGGGAGCTGTTTTTT. This sequence encodes CATAEPQGASVTGELFF.

This clonotype was detected many times. This chain links TRBV6-5 with TRBJ2-1; possibly TRBD2 for D (6 bases). V was shortened by 0 bases and J by 3 bases, with 9 bases between the two germline ends. Germline assignment: CDR1 MNHEY and CDR2 SVGAGI. The CDR3 runs to 15 residues. Written as DNA, the CDR3 is TGTGCCAGCAGTTACTCGGAGGGTTACTACAATGAGCAGTTCTTC. This sequence encodes CASSYSEGYYNEQFF.

This clonotype appeared many times. The V and J genes are TRBV11-2 and TRBJ2-7, with D perhaps TRBD2 (5 bases). CDR3 length: 14 residues. V dropped 0 bases and J dropped 0 bases, with 6 bases sitting between them. Germline CDR1 SGHAT, CDR2 FQNNGV. The DNA for the CDR3 is TGTGCCAGCAGCTTAGACGGGGACTCCTACGAGCAGTACTTC. Translation gives CASSLDGDSYEQYF.